This TCR beta chain was retrieved from a study of T cell responses to AZD1222 COVID-19 vaccine. Study-wide results and limits: A mostly white British donor set with more females was recruited, and clonal diversity was possibly underestimated.

On this clone: Its antigen is not known.

The table came from immunoSEQ multiplex PCR; TCRdb's copy has only in-frame clones and leaves some out. The sample includes 150,000 or so clones, about 89% seen only once; the top ten take 1% to 1.5%. Germline values: CDR1 LGHNA, CDR2 YSLEER. The J segment lost 7 bases and the V segment lost 1 base, leaving 9 bases of the junction unmatched. There are 15 residues in the CDR3. Material: peripheral blood, obtained 28 days after the second AZD1222 dose. This TCR derives from an adult who received the AZD1222 COVID-19 vaccine. The rearrangement uses TRBV4-3 and TRBJ2-5; 7 bases fit TRBD2. CDR3 protein: CASSQARDPGGTQYF. CDR3 DNA sequence: TGCGCCAGCAGCCAAGCAAGAGACCCGGGGGGGACCCAGTACTTC.